This entry concerns a single T cell receptor (beta chain). Its antigen remains unknown. The sample belongs to a study of a mutant IDH1 vaccine in newly diagnosed glioma. Looking at the study overall: Vaccinations were initiated 4-6 weeks following radiotherapy alone, or were given together with temozolomide cycles. Of the patients given treatment, approximately 62% were male and around 38% were female, and a mean age of about 44 years was recorded.

As to time point: week 23, last vaccination. The content of each vaccine dose was 300 ug of mutant IDH1 20-mer peptide, and topical imiquimod accompanied it. The germline V gene encodes CDR1 SGHDT and CDR2 YYEEEE. The V end lost 3 bases, the J end lost 1 base, and 10 bases lay between the germline ends. There are 15 residues in the CDR3. Using immunoSEQ multiplex PCR, the repertoire was profiled, and TCRdb retains in-frame clones only, with some absent. The table lists about 55,000 clones, around 80% of them singletons. This sequence joins TRBV5-6 and TRBJ2-2, with D perhaps matching TRBD1 or TRBD2 (5 bases each). The sample consisted of PBMCs, taken from a glioma patient whose treatment included an IDH1 peptide vaccine. The receptor was derived from a man aged 40-55 years with glioma. The CDR3 sequence is CASSSLGGNTGELFF. The CDR3 DNA follows: TGTGCCAGCAGCTCCCTTGGGGGGAACACCGGGGAGCTGTTTTTT.